This T cell receptor (beta chain) was recovered during a study of identical twins. V shed 4 bases, J shed 6 bases, and the junction held 16 bases outside the gene matches. The length of the CDR3 is 17 residues. Germline CDR1 is SGHRS and CDR2 is YFSETQ. This clonotype was counted at least ten times. Each CDR3 protein gets one entry after TCRdb re-called the 5' RACE reads with MiXCR. The sample carries nearly 650,000 distinct CDR3 sequences, 7% to 7.5% recorded once. The sample was also linked to a second study, of yellow fever vaccine responses in identical twins.

The sequence derives from a woman aged 18-29 years in good health. Source material: PBMCs. The rearrangement uses TRBV5-1 and TRBJ2-1; TRBD2 matches 7 bases. CDR3 sequence: CASSRGSAGETFNEQFF. The DNA of the CDR3 is TGCGCCAGCAGCCGGGGGTCGGCGGGAGAAACTTTCAATGAGCAGTTCTTC. Looking up the rest from reference TRBV5-1 and TRBJ2-1 gives the full variable domain: KAGVTQTPRYLIKTRGQQVTLSCSPISGHRSVSWYQQTPGQGLQFLFEYFSETQRNKGNFPGRFSGRQFSNSRSEMNVSTLELGDSALYLCASSRGSAGETFNEQFFGPGTRLTVL.